This T cell receptor beta chain stems from a study of blood T cell repertoires in COVID-19. Study as a whole: Sources were T cells, B-cell-depleted T cells, or PBMCs; the material itself was cDNA or gDNA.

Authors' processing steps: Quantification of nucleated cells was approximated via reference gene primer amplification. Only in-frame clones appear in the TCRdb table, and some are missing; sequencing was by immunoSEQ multiplex PCR. V and J calls and clone size are given by that table; D and trimming were obtained from the DNA. The data contain roughly 300,000 clones, around 87% of them singletons. The CDR3 has 15 residues. The V end was cut by 0 bases, the J end by 6 bases, with 14 bases between. CDR1 and CDR2 from the germline V gene are LNHNV and YYDKDF (reference sequence). Sequencing was carried out using peripheral blood. The clonotype was recovered from a woman between 40 and 50 years old who had recovered from COVID-19. The rearrangement joins TRBV15 to TRBJ1-2; D is uncertain. This chain's CDR3 is CATSRDLRTWDGYTF. The CDR3 DNA sequence: TGTGCCACCAGCAGAGATCTCAGGACTTGGGATGGCTACACCTTC.